This entry lists 28 T cell receptor beta chains sequenced from one sample in a study of technical replicates of blood from a few donors. Profiling relied on immunoSEQ multiplex PCR, and the TCRdb table lists in-frame clones only, not all of them. The sample includes tens of thousands of clones, approximately 96% seen only once; the top ten take 0.2% to 0.25%. Source material: T cells isolated from PBMCs. Receptor source: a human donor in good health.

V is TRBV6-1 and J is TRBJ1-1; the match to TRBD1 covers 9 bases. The junction had 4 bases not matched to a gene; V was cut back by 7 bases and J by 1 base. Germline-derived CDR1 and CDR2 are MNHNS and SASEGT. The CDR3 is made up of 14 amino acids. Here the CDR3 reads CASTLGQGNTEAFF. In DNA form, the CDR3 reads TGTGCCAGCACCTTGGGACAGGGGAACACTGAAGCTTTCTTT.

The gene calls are TRBV28 and TRBJ2-7, with 12 bases identical to TRBD2. This CDR3 has 15 residues. CDR1 and CDR2 from the germline V gene are MDHEN and SYDVKM. After removal of 1 base from V and 3 bases from J, the junction contained 1 base not matched to a gene. The CDR3 is CASSLSGLAGYEQYF. DNA for the CDR3: TGTGCCAGCAGTTTATCGGGACTAGCGGGCTACGAGCAGTACTTC.

The V and J genes are TRBV12-5 and TRBJ2-7, with TRBD1 as a possible D gene (5 bases). Germline CDR1 and CDR2: LGHNT and FRNRAP. Trimming removed 5 bases at V and 6 bases at J, with 20 bases between. CDR3 length: 15 amino acids. CDR3 sequence (DNA): TGTGCTAGTGGTCCCGCCAACTCCAGGGTATCCGAGCAGTACTTC. Its translation is CASGPANSRVSEQYF.

The chain joins TRBV19 to TRBJ2-1; 12 nucleotides line up with TRBD2. CDR1 and CDR2 (germline): LNHDA, SQIVND (reference sequence). Trimming at V came to 1 base and at J to 5 bases, leaving 3 bases not matched to a gene. This CDR3 is built from 16 residues. This CDR3 is CASSIGRTSGNNEQFF. The CDR3 DNA reads as TGTGCCAGTAGTATAGGGAGGACTAGCGGGAACAATGAGCAGTTCTTC.

The chain recombines TRBV2 with TRBJ1-2; D ambiguous. Germline V CDR1 and CDR2: SNHLY, FYNNEI. The CDR3 loop spans 12 amino acids. With 5 bases removed from V and 3 bases from J, the gap between germline ends came to 7 bases. The DNA for the CDR3 is TGTGCCAGCAGTTCAGGCTACTATGGCTACACCTTC. This sequence encodes CASSSGYYGYTF.

The J gene is TRBJ1-1, the V gene TRBV5-1; D ambiguous. Trimming pared 3 bases from V and 2 bases from J, leaving 17 bases between. The CDR3 is 16 residues long. Germline V gives CDR1 SGHRS, CDR2 YFSETQ. The CDR3 nucleotides are TGCGCCAGCAGCTCGCGGGGAAATGGCGGAAACACTGAAGCTTTCTTT. Translated, it gives CASSSRGNGGNTEAFF.

This clone was observed once. The J gene is TRBJ2-1, the V gene TRBV6-4; D perhaps matches TRBD2 (6 bases). CDR3 length: 13 amino acids. Germline assignment: CDR1 MRHNA and CDR2 SNTAGT. V was cut by 9 bases and J by 3 bases, with 12 bases left in between. The CDR3 DNA reads as TGTGCCAGTCGGGACTCTAGCTACAATGAGCAGTTCTTC. Protein sequence: CASRDSSYNEQFF.

This chain connects TRBV28 to TRBJ1-5; 7 bases match TRBD1. J was trimmed by 4 bases and V by 6 bases; bases with no gene match: 12. The V gene's germline CDR1 is MDHEN and CDR2 SYDVKM. CDR3 size: 16 residues. The CDR3 DNA sequence: TGTGCCAGCAGCACCCTAGGGCAGGGGGTTAATCAGCCCCAGCATTTT. This translates into CASSTLGQGVNQPQHF.

This sequence joins TRBV28 and TRBJ1-2, with 9 positions matching TRBD1. CDR3 size: 17 residues. Germline assignment: CDR1 MDHEN and CDR2 SYDVKM. After removal of 5 bases from V and 5 bases from J, the junction contained 15 bases not matched to a gene. CDR3 protein: CASSTAGDRVLGYGYTF. The CDR3 region has the DNA TGTGCCAGCAGTACCGCGGGGGACAGGGTCTTGGGGTATGGCTACACCTTC.

V and J are TRBV9 and TRBJ2-2; TRBD2 agrees at 7 bases. Germline V lookup: CDR1 SGDLS, CDR2 YYNGEE. CDR3 length: 17 residues. Germline trimming cut 0 bases from V and 4 bases from J; bases unmatched to any gene: 9. CDR3 sequence: CASSVAKASGTTGELFF. In DNA, the CDR3 is TGTGCCAGCAGCGTAGCTAAGGCTAGCGGAACCACCGGGGAGCTGTTTTTT.

The J gene is TRBJ2-5, the V gene TRBV18; 8 positions match TRBD2. The germline gives CDR1 KGHSH, CDR2 LQKENI. The V and J ends lost 6 bases and 1 base, in that order; junction bases with no gene match: 10. The CDR3 has 16 residues. DNA for the CDR3: TGTGCCAGCTCTCCCAAAATAGCGGGAACCCAAGAGACCCAGTACTTC. Translating it yields CASSPKIAGTQETQYF.

Comments on this clone: Other DNA sequences in the same sample also yield this CDR3. The chain combines TRBV4-1 with TRBJ2-7, with 7 nucleotides matching TRBD1. The ends lost 1 base at V and 0 bases at J; junction bases unmatched: 0. Germline V gives CDR1 MGHRA, CDR2 YSYEKL. The CDR3 runs 14 residues. The CDR3: CASSQGQGSYEQYF. CDR3 coding DNA: TGCGCCAGCAGCCAAGGACAGGGCTCCTACGAGCAGTACTTC.

This clone was recorded only once. Here the CDR3 DNA reads TGTGCCAGCAGCCTAAGACAGAGTTCCTACGAGCAGTACTTC. It encodes CASSLRQSSYEQYF. The chain recombines TRBV7-6 with TRBJ2-7; a weak D match, TRBD1 (5 bases). The germline V gene has CDR1 SGHVS and CDR2 FNYEAQ. V lost 5 bases, J lost 1 base, and 12 bases lay in between. The CDR3 runs 14 residues.

V gene TRBV29-1 combines with J gene TRBJ2-1; possibly TRBD2 for D (5 bases). This CDR3 is built from 13 residues. The V end lost 7 bases, the J end lost 6 bases, and 16 bases lay between the germline ends. CDR1 is SQVTM and CDR2 is ANQGSEA in the germline V gene. CDR3 loop: CSERTVTGNEQFF. CDR3 nucleotide sequence: TGCAGCGAGAGGACTGTCACGGGCAATGAGCAGTTCTTC.

This chain uses TRBV10-1 with TRBJ2-7, with 7 bases identical to TRBD2. The CDR3 is made up of 14 amino acids. The V gene's germline CDR1 is WNHNN and CDR2 SYGVQD (reference sequence). After removal of 6 bases from V and 0 bases from J, the junction contained 5 bases not matched to a gene. The CDR3 region is CASSGAGFSYEQYF. The CDR3 nucleotides read TGCGCCAGCAGCGGAGCGGGATTCTCCTACGAGCAGTACTTC.

The V call is TRBV27, the J call TRBJ1-5, with D maybe TRBD1 (5 bases). Trimming cost V 8 bases and J 5 bases, with 10 bases left between them. The CDR3 loop spans 12 amino acids. CDR1 is MNHEY, CDR2 SMNVEV, per germline (reference sequence). The CDR3 spells CASGGIYQPQHF. The CDR3 region has the DNA TGTGCCAGCGGGGGGATTTATCAGCCCCAGCATTTT.

The chain combines TRBV29-1 with TRBJ2-1, with 12 bases matching TRBD2. The CDR3 has 17 amino acids. The V and J ends lost 7 bases and 0 bases, in that order; junction bases with no gene match: 10. Germline V gene data show CDR1 as SQVTM and CDR2 as ANQGSEA. CDR3 nucleotides: TGCAGCGGGAATGGCCTAGCGGGAGGGACCTCCTACAATGAGCAGTTCTTC. Amino acids: CSGNGLAGGTSYNEQFF.

The chain carries TRBV30 and TRBJ1-2; D perhaps matches TRBD1 (5 bases). The CDR3 extends over 14 amino acids. Trimming pared 3 bases from V and 6 bases from J, leaving 17 bases between. CDR1 and CDR2 from the germline V gene are GTSNPN and SVGIG (reference sequence). CDR3 bases: TGTGCCTGGAGGGAGTGGGGGGAGGAGGATGGCTACACCTTC. Amino acid sequence: CAWREWGEEDGYTF.

V is TRBV27 and J is TRBJ1-1; 8 positions match TRBD1. The germline gives CDR1 MNHEY, CDR2 SMNVEV (reference sequence). This CDR3 comprises 15 residues. After removal of 4 bases from V and 0 bases from J, the junction contained 4 bases not matched to a gene. The DNA for the CDR3 is TGTGCCAGCAGTTCCTGGACAGGGATGAACACTGAAGCTTTCTTT. Protein sequence: CASSSWTGMNTEAFF.

V usage is TRBV28 and J usage is TRBJ2-3; no clear D. Germline assignment: CDR1 MDHEN and CDR2 SYDVKM. CDR3 length: 16 residues. Trimming took off 5 bases at V and 0 bases at J, with 15 bases between the two ends. CDR3 sequence: CASSLYDKSSTDTQYF. CDR3 DNA: TGTGCCAGCAGTCTCTACGACAAGTCTAGCACAGATACGCAGTATTTT.

The chain employs TRBV4-2 and TRBJ1-2; D is possibly TRBD1 (5 bases). CDR1 and CDR2 from the germline V gene are LGHNA and YNFKEQ. This CDR3 contains 14 residues. V gave up 2 bases and J gave up 4 bases, with 11 bases separating them. CDR3 in amino acids: CASSQSGHGYGYTF. CDR3 in DNA: TGTGCCAGCAGCCAATCAGGGCATGGCTATGGCTACACCTTC.

In regard to this clone: Other DNA variants within this sample encode the same CDR3. The chain is built from TRBV5-1 and TRBJ2-1; possible D gene TRBD2, 5 bases. V was trimmed by 0 bases and J by 9 bases, leaving 7 bases between them. This CDR3 is 12 amino acids long. The germline gives CDR1 SGHRS, CDR2 YFSETQ. CDR3 loop: CASSLGSGEQFF. CDR3 sequence (DNA): TGCGCCAGCAGCTTGGGCAGCGGTGAGCAGTTCTTC.

The CDR3 spells CASSLMEGEGAFF. The CDR3 nucleotides read TGTGCCAGCAGCCTGATGGAAGGGGAAGGAGCTTTCTTT. The V and J genes are TRBV14 and TRBJ1-1; TRBD1 might be the D (5 bases). Trimming left V 4 bases short and J 10 bases short, with 16 bases between. The CDR3 sequence is 13 residues long. The germline V gene encodes CDR1 SGHDN and CDR2 FVKESK.

The chain carries TRBV6-5 and TRBJ2-7; TRBD1 matches at 8 bases. The ends lost 4 bases at V and 4 bases at J; junction bases unmatched: 3. The CDR3 extends over 13 amino acids. The germline V gene has CDR1 MNHEY and CDR2 SVGAGI. Here the CDR3 DNA reads TGTGCCAGCAGTTGGACAGGGACTTACGAGCAGTACTTC. It is translated as CASSWTGTYEQYF.

V is TRBV2 and J is TRBJ2-5; D possibly corresponds to TRBD2 (7 bases). V shed 2 bases and J shed 1 base, with 14 bases lying between them. This CDR3 is built from 16 residues. Looked up from germline, CDR1 is SNHLY and CDR2 is FYNNEI. The DNA for the CDR3 is TGTGCCAGCAGTGAAACGACTAGGGGGGGCCAAGAGACCCAGTACTTC. Translation gives CASSETTRGGQETQYF.

The V gene is TRBV7-2, the J gene TRBJ2-7; D is uncertain. Germline V lookup: CDR1 SGHTA, CDR2 FQGNSA. This CDR3 has 14 residues. Trimming removed 2 bases at V and 3 bases at J, with 11 bases between. CDR3 sequence: CASSLHADHYEQYF. The CDR3 DNA reads as TGTGCCAGCAGCTTACATGCAGATCACTACGAGCAGTACTTC.

This chain connects TRBV7-6 to TRBJ2-1, with 7 bases identical to TRBD1. J gave up 10 bases and V 1 base, and 4 bases lay outside the gene matches. The CDR3 covers 13 residues. Germline-derived CDR1 and CDR2 are SGHVS and FNYEAQ. CDR3 residues: CASSLGDSWEQFF. CDR3 sequence (DNA): TGTGCCAGCAGCTTAGGGGACAGTTGGGAGCAGTTCTTC.

This chain links TRBV4-1 with TRBJ1-5; D unclear. V lost 0 bases, J lost 5 bases, and 8 bases lay in between. CDR1 and CDR2 from the germline V gene are MGHRA and YSYEKL. CDR3 length equals 14 residues. The chain's CDR3 is CASSQDFYYQPQHF. CDR3 coding DNA: TGCGCCAGCAGCCAAGATTTCTACTATCAGCCCCAGCATTTT.